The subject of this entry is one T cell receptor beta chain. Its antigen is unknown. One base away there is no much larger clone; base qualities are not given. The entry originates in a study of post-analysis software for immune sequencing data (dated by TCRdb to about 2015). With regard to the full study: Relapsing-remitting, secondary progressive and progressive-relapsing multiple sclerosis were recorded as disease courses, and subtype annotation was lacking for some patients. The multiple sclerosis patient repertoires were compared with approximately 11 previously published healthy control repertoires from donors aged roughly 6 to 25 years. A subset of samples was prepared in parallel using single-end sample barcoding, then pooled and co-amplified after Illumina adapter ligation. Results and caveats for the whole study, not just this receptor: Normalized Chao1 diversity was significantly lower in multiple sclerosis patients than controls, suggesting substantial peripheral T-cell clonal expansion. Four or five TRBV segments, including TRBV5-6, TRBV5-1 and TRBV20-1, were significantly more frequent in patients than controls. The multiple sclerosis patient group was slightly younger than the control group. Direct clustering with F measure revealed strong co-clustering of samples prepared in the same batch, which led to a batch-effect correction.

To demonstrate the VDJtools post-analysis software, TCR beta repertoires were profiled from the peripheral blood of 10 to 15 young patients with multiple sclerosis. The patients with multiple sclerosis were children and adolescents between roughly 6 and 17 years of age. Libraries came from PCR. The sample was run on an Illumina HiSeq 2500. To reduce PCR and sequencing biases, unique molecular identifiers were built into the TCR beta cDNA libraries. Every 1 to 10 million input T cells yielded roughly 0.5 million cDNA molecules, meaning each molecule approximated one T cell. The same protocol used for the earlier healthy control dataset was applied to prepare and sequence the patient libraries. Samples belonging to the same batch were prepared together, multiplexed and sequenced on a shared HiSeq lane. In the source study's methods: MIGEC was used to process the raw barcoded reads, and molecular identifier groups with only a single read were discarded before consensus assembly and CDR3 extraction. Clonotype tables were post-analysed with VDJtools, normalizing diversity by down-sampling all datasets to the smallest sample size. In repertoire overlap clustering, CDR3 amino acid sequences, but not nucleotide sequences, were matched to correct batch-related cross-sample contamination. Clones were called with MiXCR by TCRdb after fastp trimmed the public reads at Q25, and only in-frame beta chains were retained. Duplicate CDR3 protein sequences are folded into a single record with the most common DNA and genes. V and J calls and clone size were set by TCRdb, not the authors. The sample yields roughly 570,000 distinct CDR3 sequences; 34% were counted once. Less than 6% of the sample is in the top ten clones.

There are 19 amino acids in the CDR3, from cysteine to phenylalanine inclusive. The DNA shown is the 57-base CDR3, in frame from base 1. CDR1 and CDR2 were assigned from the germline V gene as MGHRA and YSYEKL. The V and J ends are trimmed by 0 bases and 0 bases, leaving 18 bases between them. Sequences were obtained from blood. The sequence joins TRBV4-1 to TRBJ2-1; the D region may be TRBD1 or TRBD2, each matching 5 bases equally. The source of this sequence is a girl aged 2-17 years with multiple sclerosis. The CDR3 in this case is CASSQERGLGPSSYNEQFF. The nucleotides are TGCGCCAGCAGCCAAGAGAGGGGTCTAGGACCCAGCTCCTACAATGAGCAGTTCTTC.